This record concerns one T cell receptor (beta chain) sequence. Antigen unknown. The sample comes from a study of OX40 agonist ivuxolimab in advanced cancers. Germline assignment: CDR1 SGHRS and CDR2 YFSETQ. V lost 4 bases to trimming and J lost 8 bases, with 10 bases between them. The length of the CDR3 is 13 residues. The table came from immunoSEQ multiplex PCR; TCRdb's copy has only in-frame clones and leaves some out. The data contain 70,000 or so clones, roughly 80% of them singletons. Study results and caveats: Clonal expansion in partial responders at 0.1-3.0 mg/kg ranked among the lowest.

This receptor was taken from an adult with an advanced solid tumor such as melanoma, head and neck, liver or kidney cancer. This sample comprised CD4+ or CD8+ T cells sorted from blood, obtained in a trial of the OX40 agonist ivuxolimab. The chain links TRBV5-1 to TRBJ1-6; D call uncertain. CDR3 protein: CASSLRVDSPLHF. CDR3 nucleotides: TGCGCCAGCAGCCTGAGGGTGGATTCACCCCTCCACTTT.